Here is one TCR beta chain with its context. V dropped 2 bases and J dropped 5 bases, with 6 bases sitting between them. Germline CDR1 and CDR2: MNHNY and SVGAGI (reference sequence). The CDR3 has 12 amino acids. The sample is drawn from a study of blood T cell repertoires in COVID-19. Study in general: Samples came from the United States, Italy and Spain, spanning acute and convalescent COVID-19.

Libraries were prepared by immunoSEQ multiplex PCR; TCRdb keeps only in-frame clonotypes and omits some of them. The profile shows hundreds of thousands of clones, approximately 80% of them singletons. The rearrangement links TRBV6-6 to TRBJ1-2; D remains unclear. This TCR derives from a woman older than 75 with acute or convalescent COVID-19. The sample consisted of peripheral blood. DNA for the CDR3: TGTGCCAGCAGTTACCGCGGATATGGCTACACCTTC. Residues: CASSYRGYGYTF.